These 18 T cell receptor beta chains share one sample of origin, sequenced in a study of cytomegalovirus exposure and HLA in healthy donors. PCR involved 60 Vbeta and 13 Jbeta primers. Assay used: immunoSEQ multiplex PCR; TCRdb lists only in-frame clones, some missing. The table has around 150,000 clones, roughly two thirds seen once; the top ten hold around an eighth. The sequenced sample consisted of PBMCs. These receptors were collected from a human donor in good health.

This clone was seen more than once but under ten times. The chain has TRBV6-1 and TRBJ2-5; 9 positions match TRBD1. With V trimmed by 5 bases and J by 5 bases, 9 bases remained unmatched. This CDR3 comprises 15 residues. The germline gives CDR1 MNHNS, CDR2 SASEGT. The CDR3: CASSPQRTGAETQYF. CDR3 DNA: TGTGCCAGCAGTCCCCAAAGGACAGGGGCTGAGACCCAGTACTTC.

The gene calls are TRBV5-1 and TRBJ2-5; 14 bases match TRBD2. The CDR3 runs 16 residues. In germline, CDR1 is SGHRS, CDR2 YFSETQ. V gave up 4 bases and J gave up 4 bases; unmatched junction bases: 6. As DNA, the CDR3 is TGCGCCAGCAGCCGGACTAGCGGGGGGTGGAGAGAGACCCAGTACTTC. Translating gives CASSRTSGGWRETQYF.

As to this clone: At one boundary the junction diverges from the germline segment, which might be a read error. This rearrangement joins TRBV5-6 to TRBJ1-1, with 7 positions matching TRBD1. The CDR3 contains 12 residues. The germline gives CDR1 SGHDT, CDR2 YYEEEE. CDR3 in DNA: TGTGCCAGCAGCTTCCGGGACAGAGAAGCTCTCTTT. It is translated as CASSFRDREALF.

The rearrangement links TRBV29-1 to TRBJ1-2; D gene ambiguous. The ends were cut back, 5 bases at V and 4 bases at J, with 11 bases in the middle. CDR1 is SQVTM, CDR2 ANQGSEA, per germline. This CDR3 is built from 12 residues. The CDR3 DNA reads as TGCAGCGTTCTAAGGCGGAGCTATGGCTACACCTTC. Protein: CSVLRRSYGYTF.

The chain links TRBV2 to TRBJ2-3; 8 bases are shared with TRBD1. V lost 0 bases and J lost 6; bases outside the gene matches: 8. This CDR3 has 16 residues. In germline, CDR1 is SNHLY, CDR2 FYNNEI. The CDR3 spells CASSEALGTGQDTQYF. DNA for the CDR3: TGTGCCAGCAGTGAAGCGCTCGGGACAGGTCAGGATACGCAGTATTTT.

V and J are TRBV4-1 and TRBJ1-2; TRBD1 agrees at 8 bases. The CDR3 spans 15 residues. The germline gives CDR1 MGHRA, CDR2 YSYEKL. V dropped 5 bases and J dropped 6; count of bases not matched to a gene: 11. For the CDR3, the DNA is TGCGCCAGCAGCGATCGAGGACAGGGCACCCATGGCTACACCTTC. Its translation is CASSDRGQGTHGYTF.

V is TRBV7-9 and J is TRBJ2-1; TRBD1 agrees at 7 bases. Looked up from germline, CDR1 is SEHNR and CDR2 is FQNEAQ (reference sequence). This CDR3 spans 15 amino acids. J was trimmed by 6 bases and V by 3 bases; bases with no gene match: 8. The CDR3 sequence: CASSLLQGKINEQFF. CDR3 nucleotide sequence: TGTGCCAGCAGCTTGTTACAGGGGAAAATCAATGAGCAGTTCTTC.

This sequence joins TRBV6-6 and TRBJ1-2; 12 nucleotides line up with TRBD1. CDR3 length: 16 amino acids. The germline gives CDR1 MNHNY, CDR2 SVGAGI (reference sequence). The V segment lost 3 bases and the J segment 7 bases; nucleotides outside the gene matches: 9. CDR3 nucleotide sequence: TGTGCCAGCAGTTATACCGGGACAGGGGGCGGGTCTGGCTACACCTTC. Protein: CASSYTGTGGGSGYTF.

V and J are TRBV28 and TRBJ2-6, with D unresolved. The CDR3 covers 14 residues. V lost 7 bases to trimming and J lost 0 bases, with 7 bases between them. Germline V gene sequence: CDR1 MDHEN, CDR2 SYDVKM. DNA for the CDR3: TGTGCCAGCAAGCTGAGCTCTGGGGCCAACGTCCTGACTTTC. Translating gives CASKLSSGANVLTF.

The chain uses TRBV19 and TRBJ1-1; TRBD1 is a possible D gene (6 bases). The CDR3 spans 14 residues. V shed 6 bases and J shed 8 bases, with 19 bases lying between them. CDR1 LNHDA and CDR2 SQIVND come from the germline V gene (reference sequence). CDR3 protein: CASRLSGGLGEAFF. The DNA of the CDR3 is TGTGCCAGTAGGCTTTCGGGGGGGCTGGGAGAAGCTTTCTTT. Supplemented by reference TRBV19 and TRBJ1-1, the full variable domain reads DGGITQSPKYLFRKEGQNVTLSCEQNLNHDAMYWYRQDPGQGLRLIYYSQIVNDFQKGDIAEGYSVSREKKESFPLTVTSAQKNPTAFYLCASRLSGGLGEAFFGQGTRLTVV.

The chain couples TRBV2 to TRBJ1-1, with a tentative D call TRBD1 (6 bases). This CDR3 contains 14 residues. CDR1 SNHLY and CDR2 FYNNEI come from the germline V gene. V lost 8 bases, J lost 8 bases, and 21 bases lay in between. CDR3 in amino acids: CASHVTGGPAEAFF. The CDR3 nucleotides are TGTGCCAGCCACGTAACGGGGGGGCCCGCAGAAGCTTTCTTT.

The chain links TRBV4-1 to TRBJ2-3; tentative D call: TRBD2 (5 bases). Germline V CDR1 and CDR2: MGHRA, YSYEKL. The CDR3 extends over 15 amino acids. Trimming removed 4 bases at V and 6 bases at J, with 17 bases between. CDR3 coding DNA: TGCGCCAGCAGCCTCCTACTCGAGGGTCTTGATACGCAGTATTTT. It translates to CASSLLLEGLDTQYF.

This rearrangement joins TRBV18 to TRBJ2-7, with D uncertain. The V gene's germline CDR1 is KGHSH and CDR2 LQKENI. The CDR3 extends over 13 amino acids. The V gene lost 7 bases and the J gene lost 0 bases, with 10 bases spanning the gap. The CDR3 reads CASYSRSSYEQYF. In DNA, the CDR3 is TGTGCCAGCTACTCTAGAAGCTCCTACGAGCAGTACTTC. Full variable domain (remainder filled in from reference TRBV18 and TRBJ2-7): NAGVMQNPRHLVRRRGQEARLRCSPMKGHSHVYWYRQLPEEGLKFMVYLQKENIIDESGMPKERFSAEFPKEGPSILRIQQVVRGDSAAYFCASYSRSSYEQYFGPGTRLTVT.

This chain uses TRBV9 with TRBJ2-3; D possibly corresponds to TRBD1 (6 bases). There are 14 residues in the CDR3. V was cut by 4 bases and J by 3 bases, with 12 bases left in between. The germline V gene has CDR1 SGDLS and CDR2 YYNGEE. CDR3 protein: CASSKGHGTDTQYF. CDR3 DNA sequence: TGTGCCAGCAGCAAGGGACATGGGACAGATACGCAGTATTTT.

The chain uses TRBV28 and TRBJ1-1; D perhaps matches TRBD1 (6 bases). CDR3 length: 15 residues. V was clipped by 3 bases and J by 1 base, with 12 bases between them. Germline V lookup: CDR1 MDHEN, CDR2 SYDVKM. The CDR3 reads CASSFSGTPNTEAFF. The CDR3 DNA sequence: TGTGCCAGCAGTTTCTCCGGGACACCGAACACTGAAGCTTTCTTT.

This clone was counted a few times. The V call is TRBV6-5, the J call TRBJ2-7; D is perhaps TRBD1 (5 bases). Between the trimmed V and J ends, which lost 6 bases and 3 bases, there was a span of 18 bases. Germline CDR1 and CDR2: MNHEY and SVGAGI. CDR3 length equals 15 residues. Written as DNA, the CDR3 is TGTGCCAGCAGGCCACAAACAGGAAGCCTCTACGAGCAGTACTTC. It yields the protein CASRPQTGSLYEQYF.

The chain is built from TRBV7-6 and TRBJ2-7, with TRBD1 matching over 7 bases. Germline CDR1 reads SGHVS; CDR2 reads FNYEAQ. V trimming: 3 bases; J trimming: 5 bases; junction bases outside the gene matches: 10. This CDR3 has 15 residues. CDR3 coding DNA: TGTGCCAGCAGCTTCGTCAGGACAGGTCCCAACGAGCAGTACTTC. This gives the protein CASSFVRTGPNEQYF.

CDR3 residues: CASSEVGAKNEQFF. As DNA, the CDR3 is TGCGCCAGCAGTGAGGTGGGAGCTAAGAATGAGCAGTTCTTC. The chain couples TRBV10-1 to TRBJ2-1; D may be TRBD2 (5 bases). V lost 2 bases to trimming and J lost 7 bases, with 12 bases between them. This CDR3 is built from 14 residues. Germline CDR1 reads WNHNN; CDR2 reads SYGVQD (reference sequence).